This T cell receptor beta chain was sequenced during a study of Ad26.COV2.S vaccination and SARS-CoV-2 variants. On the study more broadly: Doses of Ad26.COV2.S were injected into muscle once or twice, 56 days apart.

After removal of 0 bases from V and 2 bases from J, the junction contained 5 bases not matched to a gene. The CDR3 runs to 16 residues. CDR1 LGHNA and CDR2 YNFKEQ come from the germline V gene. Regarding treatment: some 20 received Ad26.COV2.S at low or high dose, single or two shots; roughly five received placebo; per-sample allocation not given. Sample collection was performed on day 63 after the first vaccine or placebo injection. Clones were sequenced by immunoSEQ multiplex PCR, and TCRdb holds only the in-frame ones, with some missing. The sample consists of about 350,000 clones, about 86% of them appearing once.

Sample: peripheral blood, taken in a trial of Ad26.COV2.S vaccine versus placebo. The TCR comes from a person between 18 and 65 years old who received the Ad26.COV2.S COVID-19 vaccine or a placebo. This sequence joins TRBV4-2 and TRBJ2-3, with 7 positions matching TRBD2. The CDR3 protein is CASSQDPSGTTDTQYF. CDR3 coding DNA: TGTGCCAGCAGCCAAGATCCTAGCGGCACCACAGATACGCAGTATTTT.